The 2 T cell receptor beta chains presented below share a single source sample, sequenced in a study of spatial heterogeneity in lung cancer. The study's findings and limits: Higher tumor mutation counts went along with higher counts of expanded intratumoral alpha and beta TCRs.

TCRdb re-derived calls from the 5' RACE reads in MiXCR, one entry per CDR3 protein. The data show thousands of distinct CDR3 sequences, with approximately 12% seen just once and 9.5% to 12% held by the top ten. The time point is: sample taken at primary tumor resection. These receptors lack a known antigen. The specimen was lung tumor tissue, collected at surgery. These receptor sequences come from a male donor with early-stage non-small cell lung cancer.

This clonotype was seen at least ten times. The chain uses TRBV7-9 and TRBJ2-5; D tentatively reads TRBD1 or TRBD2 (5 bases each). Germline V gene data show CDR1 as SEHNR and CDR2 as FQNEAQ (reference sequence). The CDR3 length is 15 residues. With 5 bases removed from V and 2 bases from J, the gap between germline ends came to 15 bases. CDR3 sequence: CASSRPGPSQETQYF. The CDR3 nucleotides are TGTGCCAGCAGCCGGCCGGGACCGTCACAAGAGACCCAGTACTTC.

This clonotype was seen repeatedly, ten times or more. The chain combines TRBV4-1 with TRBJ2-5; TRBD2 aligns across 13 bases. There are 16 residues in the CDR3. V dropped 4 bases and J dropped 5; count of bases not matched to a gene: 7. Germline loops: CDR1 MGHRA, CDR2 YSYEKL. CDR3 in amino acids: CASSLGTSGMGETQYF. The CDR3 nucleotides read TGCGCCAGCAGCCTTGGGACTAGCGGGATGGGGGAGACCCAGTACTTC.